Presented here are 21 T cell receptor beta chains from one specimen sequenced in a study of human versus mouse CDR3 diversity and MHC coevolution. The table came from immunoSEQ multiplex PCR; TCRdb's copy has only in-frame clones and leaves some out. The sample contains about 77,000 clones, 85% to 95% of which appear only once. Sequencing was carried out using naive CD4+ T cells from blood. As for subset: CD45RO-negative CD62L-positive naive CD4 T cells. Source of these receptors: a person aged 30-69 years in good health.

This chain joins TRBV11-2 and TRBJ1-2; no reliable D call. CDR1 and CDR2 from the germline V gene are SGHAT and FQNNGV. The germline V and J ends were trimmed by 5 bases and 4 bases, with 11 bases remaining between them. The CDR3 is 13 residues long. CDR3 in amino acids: CASSNAGIYGYTF. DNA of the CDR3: TGTGCCAGCAGCAATGCAGGCATCTATGGCTACACCTTC.

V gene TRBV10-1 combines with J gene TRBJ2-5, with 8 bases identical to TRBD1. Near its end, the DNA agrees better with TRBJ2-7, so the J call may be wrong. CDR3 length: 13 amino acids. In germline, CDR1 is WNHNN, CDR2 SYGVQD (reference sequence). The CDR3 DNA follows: TGCGCCAGCAGCCCCGGGACAGGTTCCGAGCAGTACTTC. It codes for CASSPGTGSEQYF.

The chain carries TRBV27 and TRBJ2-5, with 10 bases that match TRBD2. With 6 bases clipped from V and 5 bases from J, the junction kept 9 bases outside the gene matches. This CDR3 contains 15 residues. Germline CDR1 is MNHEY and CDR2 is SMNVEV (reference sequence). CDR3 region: CASSPTSGRGETQYF. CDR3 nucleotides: TGTGCCAGCAGCCCGACTAGCGGGCGGGGGGAGACCCAGTACTTC.

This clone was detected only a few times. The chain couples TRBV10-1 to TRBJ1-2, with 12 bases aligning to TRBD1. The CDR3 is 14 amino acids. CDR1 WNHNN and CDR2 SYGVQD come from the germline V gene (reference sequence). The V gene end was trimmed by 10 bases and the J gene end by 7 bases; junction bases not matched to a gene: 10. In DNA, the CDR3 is TGCGCCACCAAAGTAGGGACAGGGGGCATTGGCTACACCTTC. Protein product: CATKVGTGGIGYTF.

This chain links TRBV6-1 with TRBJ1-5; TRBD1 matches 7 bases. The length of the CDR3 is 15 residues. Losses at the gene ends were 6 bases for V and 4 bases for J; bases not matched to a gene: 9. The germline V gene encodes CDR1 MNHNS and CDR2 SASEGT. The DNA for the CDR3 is TGTGCCAGCAGACCCACAGGGGCCAAGAATCAGCCCCAGCATTTT. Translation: CASRPTGAKNQPQHF.

CDR3 sequence (DNA): TGCGCCAGCAGCCCAGGACAGTACACCTACGAGCAGTACTTC. Protein sequence: CASSPGQYTYEQYF. V usage is TRBV5-1 and J usage is TRBJ2-7; possible D gene TRBD1, 6 bases. In germline, CDR1 is SGHRS, CDR2 YFSETQ. The CDR3 runs 14 residues. V dropped 4 bases and J dropped 2 bases, with 13 bases sitting between them.

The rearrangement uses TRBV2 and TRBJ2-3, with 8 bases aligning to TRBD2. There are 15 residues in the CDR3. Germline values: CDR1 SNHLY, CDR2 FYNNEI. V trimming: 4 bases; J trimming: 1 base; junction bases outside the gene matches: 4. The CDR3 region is CASSGGLGGTDTQYF. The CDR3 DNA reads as TGTGCCAGCAGTGGGGGACTAGGAGGCACAGATACGCAGTATTTT.

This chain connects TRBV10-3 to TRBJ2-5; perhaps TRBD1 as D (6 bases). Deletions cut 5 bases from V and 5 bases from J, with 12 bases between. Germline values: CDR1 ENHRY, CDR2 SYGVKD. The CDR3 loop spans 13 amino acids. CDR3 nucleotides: TGTGCCATCAGTTACAGGGAAACGGAGACCCAGTACTTC. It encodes CAISYRETETQYF.

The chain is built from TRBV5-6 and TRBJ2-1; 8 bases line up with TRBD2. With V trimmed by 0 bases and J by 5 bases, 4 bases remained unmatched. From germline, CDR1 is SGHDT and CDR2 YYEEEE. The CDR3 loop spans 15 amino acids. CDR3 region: CASSLGLAKHNEQFF. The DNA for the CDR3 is TGTGCCAGCAGCTTGGGACTAGCGAAACACAATGAGCAGTTCTTC.

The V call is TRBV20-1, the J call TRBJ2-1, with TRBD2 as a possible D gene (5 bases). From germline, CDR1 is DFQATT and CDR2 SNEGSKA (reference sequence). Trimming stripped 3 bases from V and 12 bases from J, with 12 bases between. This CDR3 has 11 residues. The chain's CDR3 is CSARRELSQFF. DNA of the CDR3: TGCAGTGCTAGGAGGGAGTTATCGCAGTTCTTC.

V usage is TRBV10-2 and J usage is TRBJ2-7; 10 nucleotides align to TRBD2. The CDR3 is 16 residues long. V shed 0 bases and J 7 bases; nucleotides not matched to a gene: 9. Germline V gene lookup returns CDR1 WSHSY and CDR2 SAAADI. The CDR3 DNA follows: TGCGCCAGCAGTGAGTCTTACGGGACTAGCGTTCGGGAGCAGTACTTC. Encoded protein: CASSESYGTSVREQYF.

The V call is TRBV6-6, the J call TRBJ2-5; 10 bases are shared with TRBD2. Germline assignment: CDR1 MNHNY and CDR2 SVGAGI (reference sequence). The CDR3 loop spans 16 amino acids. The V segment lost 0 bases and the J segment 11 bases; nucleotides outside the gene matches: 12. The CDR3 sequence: CASSYSIASGSGEQYF. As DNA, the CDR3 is TGTGCCAGCAGTTACTCGATAGCTAGCGGGAGTGGGGAGCAGTACTTC.

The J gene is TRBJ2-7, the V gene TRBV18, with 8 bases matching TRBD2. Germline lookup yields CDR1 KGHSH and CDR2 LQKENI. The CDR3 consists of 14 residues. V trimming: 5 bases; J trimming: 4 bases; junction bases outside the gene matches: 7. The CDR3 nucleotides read TGTGCCAGCTCAACAACTAGCGGAGTTTACGAGCAGTACTTC. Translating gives CASSTTSGVYEQYF.

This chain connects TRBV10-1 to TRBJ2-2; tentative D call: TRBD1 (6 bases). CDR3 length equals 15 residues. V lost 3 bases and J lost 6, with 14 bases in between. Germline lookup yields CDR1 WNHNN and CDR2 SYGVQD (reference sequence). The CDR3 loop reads CASSDGQTQSGELFF. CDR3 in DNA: TGCGCCAGCAGTGATGGACAGACGCAATCCGGGGAGCTGTTTTTT.

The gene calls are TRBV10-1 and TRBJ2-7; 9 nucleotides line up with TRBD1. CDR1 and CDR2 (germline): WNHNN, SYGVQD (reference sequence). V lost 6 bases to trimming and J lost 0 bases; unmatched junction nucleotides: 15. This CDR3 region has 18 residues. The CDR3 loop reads CASSAALPGQGFSYEQYF. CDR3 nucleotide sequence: TGCGCCAGCAGCGCGGCCCTCCCGGGACAGGGATTCTCCTACGAGCAGTACTTC.

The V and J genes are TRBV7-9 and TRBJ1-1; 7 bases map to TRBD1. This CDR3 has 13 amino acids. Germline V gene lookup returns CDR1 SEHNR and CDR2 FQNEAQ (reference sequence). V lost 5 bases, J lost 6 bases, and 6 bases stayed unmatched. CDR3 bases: TGTGCCAGCAGCCCCACAGGGGAGGCTGAAGCTTTCTTT. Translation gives CASSPTGEAEAFF.

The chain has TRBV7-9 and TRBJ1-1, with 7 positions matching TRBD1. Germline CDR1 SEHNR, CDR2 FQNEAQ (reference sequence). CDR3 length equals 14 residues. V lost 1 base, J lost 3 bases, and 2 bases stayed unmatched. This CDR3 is CASSLDGTDTEAFF. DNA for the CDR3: TGTGCCAGCAGCTTAGACGGGACAGACACTGAAGCTTTCTTT.

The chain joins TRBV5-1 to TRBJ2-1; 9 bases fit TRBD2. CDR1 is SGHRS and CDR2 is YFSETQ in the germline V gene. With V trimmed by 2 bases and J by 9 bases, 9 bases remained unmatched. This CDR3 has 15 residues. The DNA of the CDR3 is TGCGCCAGCAGCTTCGGAGCGGGAGGTATTACTGAGCAGTTCTTC. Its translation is CASSFGAGGITEQFF.

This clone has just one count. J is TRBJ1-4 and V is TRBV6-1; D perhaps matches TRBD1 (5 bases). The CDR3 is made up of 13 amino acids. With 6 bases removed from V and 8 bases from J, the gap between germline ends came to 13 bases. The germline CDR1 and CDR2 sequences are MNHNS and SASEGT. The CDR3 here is CASRTSRGEKLFF. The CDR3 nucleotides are TGTGCCAGCAGAACGAGCCGGGGGGAAAAACTGTTTTTT.

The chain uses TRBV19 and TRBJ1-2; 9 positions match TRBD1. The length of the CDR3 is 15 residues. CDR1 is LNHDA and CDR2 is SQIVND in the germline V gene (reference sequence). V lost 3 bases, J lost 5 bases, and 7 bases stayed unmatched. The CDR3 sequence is CASSIPADRGYGYTF. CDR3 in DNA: TGTGCCAGTAGTATCCCCGCAGACAGGGGGTATGGCTACACCTTC.

The CDR3 region is CASSLGGNGDTQYF. The DNA for the CDR3 is TGCGCCAGCAGCTTGGGCGGGAATGGAGATACGCAGTATTTT. The V and J genes are TRBV5-1 and TRBJ2-3; D may be TRBD2 (6 bases). V lost 0 bases, J lost 5 bases, and 10 bases lay in between. Germline CDR1 is SGHRS and CDR2 is YFSETQ. The CDR3 is 14 amino acids.